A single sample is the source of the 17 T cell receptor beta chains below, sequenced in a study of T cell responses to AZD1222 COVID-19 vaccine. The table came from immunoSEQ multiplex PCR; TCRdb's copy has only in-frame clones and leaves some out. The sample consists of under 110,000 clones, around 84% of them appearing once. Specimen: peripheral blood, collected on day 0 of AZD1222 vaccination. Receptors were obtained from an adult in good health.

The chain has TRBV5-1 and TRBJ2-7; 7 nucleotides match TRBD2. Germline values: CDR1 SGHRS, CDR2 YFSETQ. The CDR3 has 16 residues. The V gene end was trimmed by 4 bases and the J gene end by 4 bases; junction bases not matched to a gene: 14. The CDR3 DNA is TGCGCCAGCAGCACAGACAGCCGGGACTACCTTTACGAGCAGTACTTC. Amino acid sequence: CASSTDSRDYLYEQYF.

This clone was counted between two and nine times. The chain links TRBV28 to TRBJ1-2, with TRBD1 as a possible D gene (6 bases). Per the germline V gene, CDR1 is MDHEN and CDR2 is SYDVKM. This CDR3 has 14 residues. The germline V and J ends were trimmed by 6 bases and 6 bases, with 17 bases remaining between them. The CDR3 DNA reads TGTGCCAGCAGCGCCCTTCAGTCAGGGGATGGCTACACCTTC. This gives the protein CASSALQSGDGYTF.

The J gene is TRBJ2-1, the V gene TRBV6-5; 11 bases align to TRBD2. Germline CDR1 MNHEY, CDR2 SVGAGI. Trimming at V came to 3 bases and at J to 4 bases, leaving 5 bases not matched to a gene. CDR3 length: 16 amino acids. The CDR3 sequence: CASSYSGRARYNEQFF. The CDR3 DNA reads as TGTGCCAGCAGTTATAGCGGGAGGGCACGTTACAATGAGCAGTTCTTC.

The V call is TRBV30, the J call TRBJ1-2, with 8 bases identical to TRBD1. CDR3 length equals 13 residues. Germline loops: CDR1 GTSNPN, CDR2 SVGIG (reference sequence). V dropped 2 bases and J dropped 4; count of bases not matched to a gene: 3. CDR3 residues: CAWSTGQGYGYTF. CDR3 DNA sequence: TGTGCCTGGAGTACCGGACAGGGCTATGGCTACACCTTC.

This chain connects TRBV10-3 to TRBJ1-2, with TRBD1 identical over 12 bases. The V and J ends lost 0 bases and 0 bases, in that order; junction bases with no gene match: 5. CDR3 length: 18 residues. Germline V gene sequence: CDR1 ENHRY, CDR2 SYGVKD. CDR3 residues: CAISESPGQGAPNYGYTF. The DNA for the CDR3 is TGTGCCATCAGTGAGTCTCCGGGACAGGGGGCTCCTAACTATGGCTACACCTTC.

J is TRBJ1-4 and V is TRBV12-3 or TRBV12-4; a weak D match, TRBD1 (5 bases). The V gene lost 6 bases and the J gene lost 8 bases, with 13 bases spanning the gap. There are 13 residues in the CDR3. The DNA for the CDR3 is TGTGCCAGCAGCCCGGGGGGGGGAGAAAAACTGTTTTTT. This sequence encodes CASSPGGGEKLFF.

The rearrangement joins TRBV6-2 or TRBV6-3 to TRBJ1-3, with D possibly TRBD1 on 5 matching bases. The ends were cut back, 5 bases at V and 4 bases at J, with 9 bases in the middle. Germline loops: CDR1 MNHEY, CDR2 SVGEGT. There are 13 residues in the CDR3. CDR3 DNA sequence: TGTGCCAGCAGTACCGGGGCCGGAAACACCATATATTTT. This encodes CASSTGAGNTIYF.

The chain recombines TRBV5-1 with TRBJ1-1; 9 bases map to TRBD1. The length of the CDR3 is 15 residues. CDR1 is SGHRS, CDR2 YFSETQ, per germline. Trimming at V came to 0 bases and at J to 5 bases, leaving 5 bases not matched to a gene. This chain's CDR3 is CASSLEQGAETEAFF. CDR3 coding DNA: TGCGCCAGCAGCTTGGAACAGGGGGCTGAAACTGAAGCTTTCTTT.

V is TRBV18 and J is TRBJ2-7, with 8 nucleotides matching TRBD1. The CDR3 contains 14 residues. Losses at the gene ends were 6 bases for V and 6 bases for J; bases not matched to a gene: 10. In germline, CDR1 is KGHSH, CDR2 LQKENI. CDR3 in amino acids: CASSPTDRDGEQYF. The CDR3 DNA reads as TGTGCCAGCTCCCCAACGGACAGGGACGGCGAGCAGTACTTC.

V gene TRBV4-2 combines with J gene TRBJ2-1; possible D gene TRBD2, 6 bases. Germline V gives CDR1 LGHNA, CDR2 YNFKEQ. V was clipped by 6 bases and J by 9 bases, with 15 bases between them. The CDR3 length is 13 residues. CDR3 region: CASRPTSLTEQFF. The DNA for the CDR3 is TGTGCCAGCAGACCGACTAGTTTGACTGAGCAGTTCTTC.

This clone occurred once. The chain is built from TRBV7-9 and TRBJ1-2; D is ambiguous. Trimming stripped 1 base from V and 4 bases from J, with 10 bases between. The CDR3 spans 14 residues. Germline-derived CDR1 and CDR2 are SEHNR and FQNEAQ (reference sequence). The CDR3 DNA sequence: TGTGCCAGCAGCTTAGACAGCGAAATCTATGGCTACACCTTC. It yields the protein CASSLDSEIYGYTF.

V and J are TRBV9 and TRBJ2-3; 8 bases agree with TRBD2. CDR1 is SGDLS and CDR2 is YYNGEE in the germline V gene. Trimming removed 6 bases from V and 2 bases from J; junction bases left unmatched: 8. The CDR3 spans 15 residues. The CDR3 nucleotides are TGTGCCAGCACCCCGACTAGCGTACCCACAGATACGCAGTATTTT. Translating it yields CASTPTSVPTDTQYF.

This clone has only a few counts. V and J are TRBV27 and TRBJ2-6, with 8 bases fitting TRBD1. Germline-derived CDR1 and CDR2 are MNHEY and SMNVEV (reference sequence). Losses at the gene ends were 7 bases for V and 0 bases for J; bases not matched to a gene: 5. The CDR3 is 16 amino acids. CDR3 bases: TGTGCCAGCACTCAGGGGGCGGTCTCTGGGGCCAACGTCCTGACTTTC. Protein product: CASTQGAVSGANVLTF.

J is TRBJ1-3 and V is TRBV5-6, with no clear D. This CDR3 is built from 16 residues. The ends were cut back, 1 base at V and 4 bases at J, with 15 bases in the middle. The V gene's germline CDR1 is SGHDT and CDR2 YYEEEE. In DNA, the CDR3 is TGTGCCAGCAGCTTGAATATGGGTTCACCGGGAAACACCATATATTTT. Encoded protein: CASSLNMGSPGNTIYF.

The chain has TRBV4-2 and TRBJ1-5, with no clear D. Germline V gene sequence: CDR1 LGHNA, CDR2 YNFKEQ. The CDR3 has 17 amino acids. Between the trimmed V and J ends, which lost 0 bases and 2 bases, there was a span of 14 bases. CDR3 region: CASSQEIRYSGNQPQHF. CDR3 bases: TGTGCCAGCAGCCAAGAGATCCGTTATAGTGGCAATCAGCCCCAGCATTTT.

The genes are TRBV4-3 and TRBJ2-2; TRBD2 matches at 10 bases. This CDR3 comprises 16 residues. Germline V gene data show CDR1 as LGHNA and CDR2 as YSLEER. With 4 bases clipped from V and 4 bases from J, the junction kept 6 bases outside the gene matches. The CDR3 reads CASSPSGSEITGELFF. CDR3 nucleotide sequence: TGCGCCAGCAGCCCTAGCGGGAGTGAGATCACCGGGGAGCTGTTTTTT.

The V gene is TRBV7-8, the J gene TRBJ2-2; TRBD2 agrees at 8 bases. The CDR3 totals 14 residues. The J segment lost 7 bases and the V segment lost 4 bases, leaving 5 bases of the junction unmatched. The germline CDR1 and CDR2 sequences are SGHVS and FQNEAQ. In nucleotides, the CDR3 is TGTGCCAGCAGCTACCGGGGGGGCATCGGGGAGCTGTTTTTT. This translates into CASSYRGGIGELFF.